The source of this TCR beta chain is a study of blood T cell repertoires in COVID-19 (dated by TCRdb to about 2020). With regard to the full study: Samples covering the acute and convalescent phases of COVID-19 were provided by collaborators in the United States, Italy and Spain. The prospective study material was composed of cDNA or gDNA derived from T cells, B-cell-depleted T cells, or PBMCs. The dataset comprised deeply sampled blood TCRbeta repertoires from subjects exposed to, actively infected with, or recovered from COVID-19. The repertoires were released in a freely available public database intended as a resource for research on the immune response to SARS-CoV-2. Samples were obtained from the ongoing ImmuneRACE study (first 160 participants) and from 1,254 subjects provided by 6 global collaborators. The sample metadata nearly always contained a de-identified subject ID, COVID-19 status, age in years and sex. Where HLA class I and class II types were available, the types were taken from metadata supplied by the sample provider, not from assay-based typing. The full study reports these points: The quantity of clinical and demographic metadata differed by source and by participant and was supplied without curation.

The germline V and J ends show losses of 1 base and 4 bases respectively, and no gene match explains 2 bases of the junction. The germline V gene encodes CDR1 SGHDN and CDR2 FVKESK. Reading from cysteine to phenylalanine, the CDR3 counts 15 amino acids. Of all the DNA, just the CDR3 is kept, 45 bases in frame from base 1. A note on this clone: Its antigen has not been determined. No per-base quality is available; no much larger clone lies one base away.

At one collaborating source in Seattle, patients were enrolled during active infection and were followed longitudinally through the course of disease. Collaborating institutions collected whole blood in K2EDTA tubes following their own protocols. For TCRbeta analysis, collaborators shipped samples in one of three forms: frozen whole blood, isolated PBMCs, or DNA extracted from either of those sample types. TCRbeta CDR3 regions were amplified from genomic DNA using the immunoSEQ Assay, a bias-controlled multiplex PCR. Under the source paper's analysis protocol: Within the assay, amplification of reference gene primers was used to estimate how many nucleated cells each sample contained. To quantify the absolute abundance of each unique TCRbeta CDR3 rearrangement, sequence reads were collapsed and filtered. For each sample, productive Simpson clonality was calculated as the square root of Simpson's diversity index across productive rearrangements. Drawn from immuneACCESS, this table holds only the in-frame rearrangements with V and J called that TCRdb kept. Clones are partly lost; checked studies trace under half to an unresolved V gene and leave the rest unexplained. V, J and clone size reflect that table, while D and trimming were determined from the DNA. The sample table holds about 230,000 clones, of which nearly 85% were seen once. The ten largest clones capture 1.3% of the sample.

The rearrangement joined TRBV14 to TRBJ2-2, with 8 bases matching TRBD2. This clonotype was obtained from a woman younger than 45 with COVID-19, enrolled during active disease. The specimen sequenced was peripheral blood. At the DNA level, the sequence is TGTGCCAGCAGCCAAGTTCGGGGGGGCACCGGGGAGCTGTTTTTT. This encodes CASSQVRGGTGELFF. The CDR3 plus the reference TRBV14 and TRBJ2-2 genes for the other parts give the full variable domain: EAGVTQFPSHSVIEKGQTVTLRCDPISGHDNLYWYRRVMGKEIKFLLHFVKESKQDESGMPNNRFLAERTGGTYSTLKVQPAELEDSGVYFCASSQVRGGTGELFFGEGSRLTVL.